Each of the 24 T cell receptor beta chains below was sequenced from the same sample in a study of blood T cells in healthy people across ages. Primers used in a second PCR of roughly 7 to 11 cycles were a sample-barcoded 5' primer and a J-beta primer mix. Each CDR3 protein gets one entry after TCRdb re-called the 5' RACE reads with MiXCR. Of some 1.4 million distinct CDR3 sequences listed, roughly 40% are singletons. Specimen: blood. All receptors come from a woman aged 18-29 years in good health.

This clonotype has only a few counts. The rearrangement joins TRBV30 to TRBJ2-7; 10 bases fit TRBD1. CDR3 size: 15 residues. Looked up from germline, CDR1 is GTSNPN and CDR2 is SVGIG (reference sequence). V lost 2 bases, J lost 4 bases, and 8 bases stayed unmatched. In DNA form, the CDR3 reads TGTGCCTGGAGTACCGGGACAGGGGCTATATACGAGCAGTACTTC. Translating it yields CAWSTGTGAIYEQYF.

DNA of the CDR3: TGTGCCAGCAGCGACCAAAACCGTCCTTACGCGTCCGCGACAGGAGCTAACTATGGCTACACCTTC. The encoded protein is CASSDQNRPYASATGANYGYTF. V usage is TRBV21-1 and J usage is TRBJ1-2; the table calls TRBD1, which could not be checked here. TRBV21-1 is flagged as a pseudogene. There are 22 residues in the CDR3.

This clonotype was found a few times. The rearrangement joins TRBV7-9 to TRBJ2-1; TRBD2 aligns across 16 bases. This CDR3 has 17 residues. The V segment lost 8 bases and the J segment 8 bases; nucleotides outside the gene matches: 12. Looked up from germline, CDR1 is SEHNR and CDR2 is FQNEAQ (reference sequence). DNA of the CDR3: TGTGCCAGCGCGGGACTAGCGGGAGGGCCGGGGTTCGATGAGCAGTTCTTC. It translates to CASAGLAGGPGFDEQFF. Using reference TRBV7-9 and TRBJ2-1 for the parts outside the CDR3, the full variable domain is DTGVSQNPRHKITKRGQNVTFRCDPISEHNRLYWYRQTLGQGPEFLTYFQNEAQLEKSRLLSDRFSAERPKGSFSTLEIQRTEQGDSAMYLCASAGLAGGPGFDEQFFGPGTRLTVL.

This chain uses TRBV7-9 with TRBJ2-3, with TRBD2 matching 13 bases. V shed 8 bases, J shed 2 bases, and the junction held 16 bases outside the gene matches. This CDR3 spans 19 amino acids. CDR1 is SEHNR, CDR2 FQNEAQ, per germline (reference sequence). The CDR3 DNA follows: TGTGCCAGCCTTACCGGGACTAGCGGGGCTCCGTCCCTCACAGATACGCAGTATTTT. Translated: CASLTGTSGAPSLTDTQYF. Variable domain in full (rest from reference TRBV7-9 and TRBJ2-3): DTGVSQNPRHKITKRGQNVTFRCDPISEHNRLYWYRQTLGQGPEFLTYFQNEAQLEKSRLLSDRFSAERPKGSFSTLEIQRTEQGDSAMYLCASLTGTSGAPSLTDTQYFGPGTRLTVL.

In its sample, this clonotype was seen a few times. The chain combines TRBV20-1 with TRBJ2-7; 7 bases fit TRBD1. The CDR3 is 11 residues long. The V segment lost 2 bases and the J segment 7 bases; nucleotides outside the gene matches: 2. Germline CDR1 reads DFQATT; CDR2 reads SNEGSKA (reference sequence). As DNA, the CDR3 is TGCAGTGCTAGAACAGGGGTTGAGCAGTACTTC. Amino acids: CSARTGVEQYF.

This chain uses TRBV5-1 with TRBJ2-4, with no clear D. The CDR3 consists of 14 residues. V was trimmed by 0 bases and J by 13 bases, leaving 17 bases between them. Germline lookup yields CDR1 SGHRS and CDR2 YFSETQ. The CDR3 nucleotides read TGCGCCAGCAGCTTGGCGAGTTTTGTTGAGGAGCAGTACTTC. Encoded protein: CASSLASFVEEQYF. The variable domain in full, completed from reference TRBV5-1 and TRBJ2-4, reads KAGVTQTPRYLIKTRGQQVTLSCSPISGHRSVSWYQQTPGQGLQFLFEYFSETQRNKGNFPGRFSGRQFSNSRSEMNVSTLELGDSALYLCASSLASFVEEQYFGAGTRLSVL.

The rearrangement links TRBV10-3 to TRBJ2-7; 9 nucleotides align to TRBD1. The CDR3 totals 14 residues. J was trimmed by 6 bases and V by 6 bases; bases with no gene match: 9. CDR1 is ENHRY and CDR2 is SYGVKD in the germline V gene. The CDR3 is CAIRRTGDFCEQYF. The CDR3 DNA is TGTGCCATCAGGCGGACAGGGGACTTCTGCGAGCAGTACTTC.

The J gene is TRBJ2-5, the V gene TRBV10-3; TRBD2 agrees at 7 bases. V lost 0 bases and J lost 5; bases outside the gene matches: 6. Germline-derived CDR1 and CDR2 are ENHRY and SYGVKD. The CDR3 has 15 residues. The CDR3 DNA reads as TGTGCCATCAGTGAGTCGGCTAGCGGTGGGGAGACCCAGTACTTC. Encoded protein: CAISESASGGETQYF.

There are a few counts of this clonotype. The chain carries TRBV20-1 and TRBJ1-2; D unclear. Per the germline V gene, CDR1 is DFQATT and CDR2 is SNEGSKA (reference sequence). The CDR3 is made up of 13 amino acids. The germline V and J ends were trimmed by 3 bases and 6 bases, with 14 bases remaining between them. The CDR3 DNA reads TGCAGTGCTAGGGGCCCTGGGGTCCATGGCTACACCTTC. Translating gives CSARGPGVHGYTF.

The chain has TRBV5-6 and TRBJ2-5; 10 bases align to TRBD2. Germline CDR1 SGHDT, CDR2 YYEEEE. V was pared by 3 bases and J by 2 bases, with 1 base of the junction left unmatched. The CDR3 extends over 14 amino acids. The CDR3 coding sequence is TGTGCCAGCAGCTCACTAGCGGGACAAGAGACCCAGTACTTC. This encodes CASSSLAGQETQYF.

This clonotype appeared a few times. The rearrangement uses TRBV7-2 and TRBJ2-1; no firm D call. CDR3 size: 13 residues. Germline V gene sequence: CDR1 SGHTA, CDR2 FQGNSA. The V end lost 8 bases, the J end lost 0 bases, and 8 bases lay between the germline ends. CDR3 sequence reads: CASANNSYNEQFF. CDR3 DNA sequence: TGTGCCAGCGCGAACAACTCCTACAATGAGCAGTTCTTC.

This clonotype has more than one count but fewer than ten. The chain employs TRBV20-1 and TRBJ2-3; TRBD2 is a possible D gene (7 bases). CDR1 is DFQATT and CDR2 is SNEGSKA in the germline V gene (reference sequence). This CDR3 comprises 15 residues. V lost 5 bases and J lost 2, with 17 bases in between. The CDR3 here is CSAPGAGAPTDTQYF. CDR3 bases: TGCAGTGCTCCGGGGGCGGGAGCCCCCACAGATACGCAGTATTTT.

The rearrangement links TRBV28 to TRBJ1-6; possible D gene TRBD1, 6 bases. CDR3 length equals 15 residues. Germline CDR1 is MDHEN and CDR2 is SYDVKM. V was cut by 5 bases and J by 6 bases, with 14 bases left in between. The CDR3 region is CASSGGTNGNSPLHF. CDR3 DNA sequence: TGTGCCAGCAGTGGGGGGACAAATGGTAATTCACCCCTCCACTTT.

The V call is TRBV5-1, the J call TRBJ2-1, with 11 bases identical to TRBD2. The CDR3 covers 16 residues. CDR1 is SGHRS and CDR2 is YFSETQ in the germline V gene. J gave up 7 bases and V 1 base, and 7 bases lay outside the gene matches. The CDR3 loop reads CASSLSPSGGPNEQFF. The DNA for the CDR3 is TGCGCCAGCAGCTTGTCGCCTAGCGGGGGGCCTAATGAGCAGTTCTTC. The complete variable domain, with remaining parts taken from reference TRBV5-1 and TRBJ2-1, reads KAGVTQTPRYLIKTRGQQVTLSCSPISGHRSVSWYQQTPGQGLQFLFEYFSETQRNKGNFPGRFSGRQFSNSRSEMNVSTLELGDSALYLCASSLSPSGGPNEQFFGPGTRLTVL.

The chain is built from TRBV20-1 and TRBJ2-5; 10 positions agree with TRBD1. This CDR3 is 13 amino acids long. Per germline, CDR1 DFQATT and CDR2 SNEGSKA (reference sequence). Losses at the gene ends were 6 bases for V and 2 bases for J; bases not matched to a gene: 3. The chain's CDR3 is CSAEDRGQETQYF. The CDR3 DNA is TGCAGTGCCGAGGACAGGGGGCAAGAGACCCAGTACTTC.

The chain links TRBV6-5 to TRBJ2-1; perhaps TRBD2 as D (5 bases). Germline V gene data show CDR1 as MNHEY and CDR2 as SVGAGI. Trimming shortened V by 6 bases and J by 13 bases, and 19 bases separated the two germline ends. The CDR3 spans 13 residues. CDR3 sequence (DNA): TGTGCCAGCAGGATAGGAGATAGGGAGACCCAGTTCTTC. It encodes CASRIGDRETQFF.

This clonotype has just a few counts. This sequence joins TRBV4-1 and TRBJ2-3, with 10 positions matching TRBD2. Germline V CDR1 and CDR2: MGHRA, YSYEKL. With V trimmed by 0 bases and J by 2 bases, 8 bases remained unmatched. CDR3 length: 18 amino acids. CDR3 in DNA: TGCGCCAGCAGCCAAGAATACGGTCTAGCGGGGGCCACAGATACGCAGTATTTT. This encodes CASSQEYGLAGATDTQYF.

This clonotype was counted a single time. Here the CDR3 DNA reads TGTGCCAGCAGTTTAGGGCAGGGACACTACACCTTC. It yields the protein CASSLGQGHYTF. The chain is built from TRBV27 and TRBJ1-2, with D possibly TRBD1 on 6 matching bases. The germline V and J ends were trimmed by 2 bases and 10 bases, with 11 bases remaining between them. This CDR3 has 12 residues. Germline assignment: CDR1 MNHEY and CDR2 SMNVEV (reference sequence).

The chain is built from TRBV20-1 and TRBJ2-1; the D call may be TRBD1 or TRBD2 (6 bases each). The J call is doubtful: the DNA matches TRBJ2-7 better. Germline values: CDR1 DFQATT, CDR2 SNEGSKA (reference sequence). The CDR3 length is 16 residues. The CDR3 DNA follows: TGCAGTGCTAGAGAAAGGGGGAGGAGCGCCTACAATGAGCAGTACTTC. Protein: CSARERGRSAYNEQYF.

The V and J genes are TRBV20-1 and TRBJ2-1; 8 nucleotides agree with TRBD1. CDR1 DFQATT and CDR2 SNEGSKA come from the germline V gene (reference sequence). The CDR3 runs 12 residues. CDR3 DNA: TGCATTGCAGCCGGACAGGGCAATGAGCAGTTCTTC. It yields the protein CIAAGQGNEQFF.

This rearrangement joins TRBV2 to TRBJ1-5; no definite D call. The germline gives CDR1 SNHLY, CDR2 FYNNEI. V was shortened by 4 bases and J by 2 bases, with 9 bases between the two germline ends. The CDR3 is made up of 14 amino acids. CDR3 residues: CASSGGKGNQPQHF. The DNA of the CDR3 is TGTGCCAGCAGTGGGGGTAAAGGCAATCAGCCCCAGCATTTT. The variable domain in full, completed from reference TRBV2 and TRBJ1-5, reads EPEVTQTPSHQVTQMGQEVILRCVPISNHLYFYWYRQILGQKVEFLVSFYNNEISEKSEIFDDQFSVERPDGSNFTLKIRSTKLEDSAMYFCASSGGKGNQPQHFGDGTRLSIL.

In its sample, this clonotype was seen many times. CDR3 in DNA: TGTGCCAGCAGCCGAGGGATCCTGGGCGAGGGCGGCTACACCTTC. This sequence encodes CASSRGILGEGGYTF. V and J are TRBV4-2 and TRBJ1-2; D is uncertain. Trimming took 4 bases from V and 8 from J, leaving 20 bases between them. CDR1 and CDR2 (germline): LGHNA, YNFKEQ. The CDR3 extends over 15 amino acids.

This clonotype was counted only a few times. CDR3 DNA: TGCGCCAGCAGCCTAACGGGACAGGGGGCGTTCGAGCAGTACTTC. This translates into CASSLTGQGAFEQYF. The V call is TRBV5-1, the J call TRBJ2-7; 12 bases line up with TRBD1. The CDR3 totals 15 residues. Per the germline V gene, CDR1 is SGHRS and CDR2 is YFSETQ. Trimming cost V 4 bases and J 6 bases; bases outside gene matches: 8.

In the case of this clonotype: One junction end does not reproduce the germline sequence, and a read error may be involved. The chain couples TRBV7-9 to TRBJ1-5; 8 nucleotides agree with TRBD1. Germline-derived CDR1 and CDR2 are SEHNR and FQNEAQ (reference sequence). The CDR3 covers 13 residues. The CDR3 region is CASSSTGVQPQHF. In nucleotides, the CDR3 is TGCGCCAGCAGCTCGACAGGGGTACAGCCCCAGCATTTT.